These 23 T cell receptor beta chains were sequenced from one sample in a study of T-cell memory formation after mild COVID-19. TCRdb analysed the 5' RACE reads with MiXCR anew, one entry per CDR3 protein. The sample lists about 560,000 distinct CDR3 sequences, approximately 15% seen once, with 8.1% in the top ten. Sequencing used PBMCs or a T cell subset sorted from them (not recorded which). The source of these receptors is an adult woman who had mild COVID-19 (a few samples of this study predate the infection). Cell type and time point are not known.

The chain links TRBV7-2 to TRBJ1-2; D is ambiguous. Germline V gene sequence: CDR1 SGHTA, CDR2 FQGNSA. V dropped 5 bases and J dropped 4 bases, with 5 bases sitting between them. CDR3 size: 11 residues. The CDR3 sequence is CASSPFYGYTF. Here the CDR3 DNA reads TGTGCCAGCAGCCCTTTCTATGGCTACACCTTC.

The chain links TRBV5-1 to TRBJ2-3; D is uncertain. Germline values: CDR1 SGHRS, CDR2 YFSETQ. Trimming cost V 1 base and J 5 bases, with 11 bases left between them. This CDR3 region has 14 residues. The CDR3 DNA sequence: TGCGCCAGCAGCTTGCAAGGGTTGGTAGATACGCAGTATTTT. Protein product: CASSLQGLVDTQYF.

The gene calls are TRBV12-3 or TRBV12-4 and TRBJ2-7; no definite D call. This CDR3 has 14 amino acids. Trimming stripped 3 bases from V and 0 bases from J, with 9 bases between. The CDR3 coding sequence is TGTGCCAGCAGTTTTGGTCCGGACTCCTACGAGCAGTACTTC. This gives the protein CASSFGPDSYEQYF.

This clonotype occurred many times. J is TRBJ2-5 and V is TRBV7-8; 8 positions match TRBD1. The junction had 14 bases not matched to a gene; V was cut back by 6 bases and J by 2 bases. The germline gives CDR1 SGHVS, CDR2 FQNEAQ. CDR3 size: 17 residues. CDR3 sequence (DNA): TGTGCCAGCAGACGTACAAGAGACAGGGGTAGACAAGAGACCCAGTACTTC. Amino acids: CASRRTRDRGRQETQYF. Filled out from reference TRBV7-8 and TRBJ2-5, the complete variable domain reads GAGVSQSPRYKVAKRGQDVALRCDPISGHVSLFWYQQALGQGPEFLTYFQNEAQLDKSGLPSDRFFAERPEGSVSTLKIQRTQQEDSAVYLCASRRTRDRGRQETQYFGPGTRLLVL.

The chain carries TRBV18 and TRBJ2-7; D uncertain. The CDR3 is 15 amino acids. Trimming removed 0 bases at V and 2 bases at J, with 11 bases between. CDR1 is KGHSH and CDR2 is LQKENI in the germline V gene. In DNA form, the CDR3 reads TGTGCCAGCTCACCACCGGGTGGCAGAGCCTACGAGCAGTACTTC. Translating it yields CASSPPGGRAYEQYF.

The rearrangement uses TRBV4-3 and TRBJ2-7; 7 nucleotides match TRBD1. V was pared by 4 bases and J by 2 bases, with 5 bases of the junction left unmatched. Germline assignment: CDR1 LGHNA and CDR2 YSLEER. The CDR3 has 14 amino acids. The CDR3 nucleotides are TGCGCCAGCAGCCCTTACAGGGGACCCTACGAGCAGTACTTC. This gives the protein CASSPYRGPYEQYF.

This clonotype appeared a few times. This rearrangement joins TRBV5-1 to TRBJ1-1, with a possible D match to TRBD1 (5 bases). The V and J ends lost 2 bases and 7 bases respectively, with 18 bases between them. CDR3 length: 15 amino acids. Germline V gene lookup returns CDR1 SGHRS and CDR2 YFSETQ. CDR3 protein: CASSFGGGAQREAFF. The CDR3 nucleotides are TGCGCCAGCAGCTTCGGTGGGGGAGCTCAGCGTGAAGCTTTCTTT.

J is TRBJ2-2 and V is TRBV6-1; 7 bases align to TRBD1. V dropped 7 bases and J dropped 6; count of bases not matched to a gene: 8. Germline V gives CDR1 MNHNS, CDR2 SASEGT. CDR3 length equals 14 residues. The CDR3: CASIRDSSPGELFF. CDR3 nucleotide sequence: TGTGCCAGCATCCGGGACAGTTCCCCCGGGGAGCTGTTTTTT.

The table lists this clonotype with many counts. The chain has TRBV6-5 and TRBJ2-7; 9 nucleotides line up with TRBD2. The V and J ends lost 8 bases and 4 bases, in that order; junction bases with no gene match: 12. The CDR3 is 15 residues long. Germline CDR1 MNHEY, CDR2 SVGAGI. DNA for the CDR3: TGTGCCAGCGGCACTAAAGTAGCGGGAGTTTACGAGCAGTACTTC. It encodes CASGTKVAGVYEQYF.

This clonotype occurred many times. This CDR3 is CSVYREETQYF. The CDR3 region has the DNA TGCAGCGTTTACAGGGAAGAGACCCAGTACTTC. V usage is TRBV29-1 and J usage is TRBJ2-5, with D tentatively TRBD1 (6 bases). CDR1 SQVTM and CDR2 ANQGSEA come from the germline V gene. There are 11 residues in the CDR3. Trimming removed 5 bases from V and 3 bases from J, with 7 bases in between. Looking up the rest from reference TRBV29-1 and TRBJ2-5 gives the full variable domain: SAVISQKPSRDICQRGTSLTIQCQVDSQVTMMFWYRQQPGQSLTLIATANQGSEATYESGFVIDKFPISRPNLTFSTLTVSNMSPEDSSIYLCSVYREETQYFGPGTRLLVL.

This clonotype was observed many times. V usage is TRBV5-1 and J usage is TRBJ2-1; 7 bases fit TRBD1. The germline CDR1 and CDR2 sequences are SGHRS and YFSETQ. Unmatched junction bases numbered 3, after V lost 2 bases and J lost 4 bases. This CDR3 is built from 14 residues. Here the CDR3 reads CASSFPGGYNEQFF. CDR3 DNA: TGCGCCAGCAGCTTTCCAGGGGGATACAATGAGCAGTTCTTC.

The rearrangement joins TRBV7-2 to TRBJ1-2; 12 bases fit TRBD1. Germline CDR1 and CDR2: SGHTA and FQGNSA. Trimming cost V 3 bases and J 8 bases; bases outside gene matches: 4. The CDR3 loop spans 14 amino acids. The CDR3: CASSFAGTGGGYTF. The CDR3 nucleotides are TGTGCCAGCAGCTTCGCCGGGACAGGGGGCGGCTACACCTTC.

This clonotype was seen a handful of times. V gene TRBV3-1 combines with J gene TRBJ1-1; 9 nucleotides agree with TRBD1. The CDR3 has 16 residues. The ends lost 4 bases at V and 3 bases at J; junction bases unmatched: 9. CDR1 LGHDT and CDR2 YNNKEL come from the germline V gene (reference sequence). For the CDR3, the DNA is TGTGCCAGCAGCCCGGGGACAGGGCTGATTTACACTGAAGCTTTCTTT. It codes for CASSPGTGLIYTEAFF.

This clonotype turned up a few times. The chain is built from TRBV24-1 and TRBJ2-5; possibly TRBD2 for D (5 bases). The CDR3 extends over 13 amino acids. Trimming removed 3 bases at V and 7 bases at J, with 11 bases between. Germline-derived CDR1 and CDR2 are KGHDR and SFDVKD. In DNA, the CDR3 is TGTGCCACCAGTGATGGGTCGGCGGGGACCCAGTACTTC. This encodes CATSDGSAGTQYF.

This clonotype came up a few times. The J gene is TRBJ2-1, the V gene TRBV9; either TRBD1 or TRBD2 may supply D (5 bases each). The V end was cut by 2 bases, the J end by 5 bases, with 11 bases between. This CDR3 has 14 amino acids. CDR1 is SGDLS, CDR2 YYNGEE, per germline. The DNA of the CDR3 is TGTGCCAGCAGCGTTAGAGGGGTGGACAATGAGCAGTTCTTC. As protein: CASSVRGVDNEQFF.

A few counts support this clonotype. The chain carries TRBV3-1 and TRBJ2-2; D not certain. CDR3 length equals 14 residues. Germline V gene sequence: CDR1 LGHDT, CDR2 YNNKEL (reference sequence). V lost 0 bases to trimming and J lost 6 bases, with 8 bases between them. The CDR3 reads CASSQDLPAGELFF. CDR3 nucleotide sequence: TGTGCCAGCAGCCAAGATCTACCGGCCGGGGAGCTGTTTTTT. The full variable domain, with the rest looked up from reference TRBV3-1 and TRBJ2-2, is DTAVSQTPKYLVTQMGNDKSIKCEQNLGHDTMYWYKQDSKKFLKIMFSYNNKELIINETVPNRFSPKSPDKAHLNLHINSLELGDSAVYFCASSQDLPAGELFFGEGSRLTVL.

This clonotype occurred a few times. This sequence joins TRBV5-1 and TRBJ2-2; no reliable D call. Germline V lookup: CDR1 SGHRS, CDR2 YFSETQ. The CDR3 consists of 13 residues. The V end was cut by 1 base, the J end by 6 bases, with 7 bases between. The CDR3 is CASSLHESGELFF. The CDR3, as DNA: TGCGCCAGCAGCTTGCATGAATCCGGGGAGCTGTTTTTT.

This clonotype turned up a few times. The chain employs TRBV27 and TRBJ1-1, with 7 bases matching TRBD1. The CDR3 is 14 amino acids. Per germline, CDR1 MNHEY and CDR2 SMNVEV (reference sequence). After removal of 5 bases from V and 8 bases from J, the junction contained 11 bases not matched to a gene. As DNA, the CDR3 is TGTGCCAGCAGTACCGGGACAGCTCCGAACGAAGCTTTCTTT. Translating it yields CASSTGTAPNEAFF.

In this sample, this clonotype turned up a few times. The chain uses TRBV3-1 and TRBJ2-1, with 9 bases fitting TRBD2. Germline CDR1 LGHDT, CDR2 YNNKEL (reference sequence). Trimming took 6 bases from V and 3 from J; bases not matched to a gene: 6. The CDR3 covers 15 residues. The chain's CDR3 is CASRRNSGGYNEQFF. In nucleotides, the CDR3 is TGTGCCAGCAGGAGAAATAGCGGGGGCTACAATGAGCAGTTCTTC.

The chain has TRBV7-9 and TRBJ1-2; 8 bases are a match to TRBD1. The V and J ends lost 3 bases and 3 bases, in that order; junction bases with no gene match: 6. The CDR3 length is 15 residues. Germline V gene sequence: CDR1 SEHNR, CDR2 FQNEAQ (reference sequence). The CDR3 spells CASSFGQGRDYGYTF. The CDR3 DNA follows: TGTGCCAGCAGCTTCGGACAGGGCCGGGACTATGGCTACACCTTC.

This clonotype was counted ten times or more. The chain joins TRBV7-2 to TRBJ1-2; D unresolved. Trimming pared 5 bases from V and 4 bases from J, leaving 8 bases between. There are 12 residues in the CDR3. CDR1 SGHTA and CDR2 FQGNSA come from the germline V gene. CDR3 in amino acids: CASSPDTYGYTF. DNA of the CDR3: TGTGCCAGCAGCCCAGACACCTATGGCTACACCTTC.

This chain connects TRBV9 to TRBJ2-1, with D perhaps matching TRBD1 (7 bases). This CDR3 is built from 15 residues. V was shortened by 2 bases and J by 5 bases, with 14 bases between the two germline ends. Per the germline V gene, CDR1 is SGDLS and CDR2 is YYNGEE. CDR3 sequence: CASSVQGGRNNEQFF. CDR3 sequence (DNA): TGTGCCAGCAGCGTCCAGGGGGGCAGGAACAATGAGCAGTTCTTC.

This clonotype was recorded many times. V and J are TRBV7-9 and TRBJ1-1, with a tentative D call TRBD1 (6 bases). V was pared by 5 bases and J by 1 base, with 8 bases between. This CDR3 spans 13 amino acids. Germline V gives CDR1 SEHNR, CDR2 FQNEAQ (reference sequence). CDR3 in amino acids: CASSQQGNTEAFF. DNA of the CDR3: TGTGCCAGCAGCCAACAGGGGAACACTGAAGCTTTCTTT.